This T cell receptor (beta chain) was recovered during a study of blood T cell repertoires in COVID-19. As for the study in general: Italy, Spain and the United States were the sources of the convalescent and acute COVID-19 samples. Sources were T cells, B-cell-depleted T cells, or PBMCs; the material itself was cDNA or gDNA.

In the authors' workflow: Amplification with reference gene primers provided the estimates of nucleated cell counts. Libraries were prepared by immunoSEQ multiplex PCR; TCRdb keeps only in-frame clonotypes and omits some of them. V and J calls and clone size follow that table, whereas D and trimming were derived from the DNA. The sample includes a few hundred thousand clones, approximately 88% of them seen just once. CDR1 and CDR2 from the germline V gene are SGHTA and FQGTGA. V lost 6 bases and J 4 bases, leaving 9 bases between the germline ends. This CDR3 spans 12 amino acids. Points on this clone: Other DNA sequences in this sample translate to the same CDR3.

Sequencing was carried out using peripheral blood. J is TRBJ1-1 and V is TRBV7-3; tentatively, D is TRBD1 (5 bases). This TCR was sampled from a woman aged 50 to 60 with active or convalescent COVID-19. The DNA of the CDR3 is TGTGCCAGCAGTCCGGGGGGCACTGAAGCTTTCTTT. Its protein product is CASSPGGTEAFF. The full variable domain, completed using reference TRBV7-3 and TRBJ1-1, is GAGVSQTPSNKVTEKGKYVELRCDPISGHTALYWYRQSLGQGPEFLIYFQGTGAADDSGLPNDRFFAVRPEGSVSTLKIQRTERGDSAVYLCASSPGGTEAFFGQGTRLTVV.